The table lists the clone carrying this T cell receptor (beta chain) with many counts. The entry originates in a study of regulatory T cells in long-lasting Graves disease. From germline, CDR1 is PRHDT and CDR2 FYEKMQ (reference sequence). This CDR3 spans 14 amino acids. Germline trimming cut 5 bases from V and 7 bases from J; bases unmatched to any gene: 9. According to the study, TCR beta libraries were built with iRepertoire HTBI primers and CDR3-region Arm-PCR. TCRdb re-derived calls from the multiplex PCR reads in MiXCR, one entry per CDR3 protein. The sample has around 250,000 distinct CDR3 sequences; over 20% are singletons. The time point is: newly diagnosed GD, antithyroid drugs for less than 3 months. PBMCs provided the RNA from which the TCR library was made.

The chain carries TRBV13 and TRBJ2-5; 8 bases are a match to TRBD2. This specimen consisted of peripheral blood mononuclear cells (PBMCs), obtained at new diagnosis, from a patient treated with antithyroid drugs. This sequence was found in a female donor with Graves disease. This CDR3 reads CASSQGLVRATQYF. CDR3 nucleotides: TGTGCCAGCAGCCAGGGACTAGTGAGGGCGACCCAGTACTTC.